A selection of T cell receptor beta chains follows, all from one sample in a study of shared clonotypes between healthy human individuals. Data came from immunoSEQ multiplex PCR; TCRdb stores just in-frame clones and leaves some out. The sample carries roughly 2,500,000 clones, 80% to 95% recorded once. The specimen sequenced was naive CD4+ T cells from PBMCs. These receptors were taken from a man aged 18 to 30 in good health. Some clones in this sample may be carry-over from other donors' samples. Both conserved end residues are part of each CDR3. The D gene is left open where the match is weak. Clone size, where shown, is once, few, many, or a class for clones that have expanded.

. | TRBJ1-2 | TRBV28 | . | CASSGPTLAGQSNYGYTF | TGTGCCAGCAGTGGACCTACCCTTGCGGGACAAAGTAACTATGGCTACACCTTC
. | TRBJ2-7 | TRBV6-5 | . | CASSWAGEQYF | TGTGCCAGCAGTTGGGCGGGGGAGCAGTACTTC
. | TRBJ2-7 | TRBV14 | . | CASSQGWSGSFYEQYF | TGTGCCAGCAGCCAAGGATGGTCAGGGAGCTTCTACGAGCAGTACTTC
. | TRBJ2-7 | TRBV28 | . | CASTQGLHSYEQYF | TGTGCCAGCACCCAGGGACTCCATTCCTACGAGCAGTACTTC
. | TRBJ2-1 | TRBV11-2 | . | CASSRRNYNEQFF | TGTGCCAGCAGCCGACGGAACTACAATGAGCAGTTCTTC
. | TRBJ1-1 | TRBV18 | . | CASSADTEAFF | TGTGCCAGCTCAGCGGACACTGAAGCTTTCTTT
. | TRBJ2-1 | TRBV2 | . | CASGGNRGGGNEQFF | TGTGCCAGCGGAGGAAACAGGGGAGGAGGCAATGAGCAGTTCTTC
. | TRBJ1-5 | TRBV18 | . | CASSPYGYSNQPQHF | TGTGCCAGCTCACCATACGGGTATAGCAATCAGCCCCAGCATTTT
. | TRBJ1-1 | TRBV29-1 | TRBD1 | CSVYRGITEAFF | TGCAGCGTCTACAGGGGGATCACTGAAGCTTTCTTT
once | TRBJ2-5 | TRBV7-9 | . | CASSLFHQETQYF | TGTGCCAGCAGCTTATTCCACCAAGAGACCCAGTACTTC
. | TRBJ2-1 | TRBV10-3 | TRBD2 | CAISLAGGTLNNEQFF | TGTGCCATCAGCTTAGCGGGAGGTACCCTAAACAATGAGCAGTTCTTC
. | TRBJ1-1 | TRBV9 | . | CASSVIPSMNTEAFF | TGTGCCAGCAGCGTAATCCCCAGCATGAACACTGAAGCTTTCTTT
. | TRBJ1-2 | TRBV27 | . | CASSIRGPGNYGYTF | TGTGCCAGCAGTATTAGGGGTCCAGGGAACTATGGCTACACCTTC
. | TRBJ2-3 | TRBV15 | TRBD2 | CATSRASGRATDTQYF | TGTGCCACCAGCAGGGCTAGCGGGAGGGCCACAGATACGCAGTATTTT
. | TRBJ1-2 | TRBV25-1 | TRBD1 | CASSELGGQGNNYGYTF | TGTGCCAGCAGTGAATTAGGGGGACAGGGAAATAACTATGGCTACACCTTC
. | TRBJ1-5 | TRBV28 | . | CASSTPNFGPQHF | TGTGCCAGCAGCACCCCCAATTTTGGACCCCAGCATTTT
. | TRBJ2-3 | TRBV13 | . | CASSPSPTVTSTDTQYF | TGTGCCAGCAGCCCCTCCCCGACAGTTACTAGCACAGATACGCAGTATTTT
. | TRBJ2-5 | TRBV11-2 | . | CASSLGVAETQYF | TGTGCCAGCAGCTTAGGGGTGGCAGAGACCCAGTACTTC
. | TRBJ1-1 | TRBV10-3 | . | CAISERRVTAMNTEAFF | TGTGCCATCAGTGAGCGGAGGGTTACAGCTATGAACACTGAAGCTTTCTTT
. | TRBJ1-5 | TRBV7-9 | TRBD1 | CASSRSGQGGSGPQHF | TGTGCCAGCAGCCGATCGGGACAGGGGGGTTCAGGGCCCCAGCATTTT
. | TRBJ2-7 | TRBV30 | . | CAWSADRILYEQYF | TGTGCCTGGAGTGCTGACAGGATACTCTACGAGCAGTACTTC
. | TRBJ1-3 | TRBV5-1 | . | CASSLRPSFGNTIYF | TGCGCCAGCAGCCTGAGGCCATCTTTTGGAAACACCATATATTTT
. | TRBJ1-1 | TRBV6-6 | . | CASSYIQGDTEAFF | TGTGCCAGCAGTTACATACAGGGCGACACTGAAGCTTTCTTT
. | TRBJ2-7 | TRBV21-1 | . | CASSSGLAGVRYEQYF | TGTGCCAGCAGCTCCGGACTAGCGGGAGTAAGGTACGAGCAGTACTTC
. | TRBJ1-1 | TRBV18 | . | CASSTGSTEAFF | TGTGCCAGCTCCACAGGGTCCACTGAAGCTTTCTTT
. | TRBJ2-1 | TRBV10-3 | . | CAISDRQGNNEQFF | TGTGCCATCAGTGATCGGCAGGGAAACAATGAGCAGTTCTTC
. | TRBJ2-3 | TRBV7-3 | . | CASSLGQLRTDTQYF | TGTGCCAGCAGCCTAGGACAGCTTCGCACAGATACGCAGTATTTT
. | TRBJ2-3 | TRBV11-2 | . | CASSSGTGGGTDTQYF | TGTGCCAGCAGCTCGGGTACAGGTGGGGGCACAGATACGCAGTATTTT
. | TRBJ1-5 | TRBV6-1 | . | CASSPRGFGNQPQHF | TGTGCCAGCAGTCCCAGGGGATTCGGCAATCAGCCCCAGCATTTT
. | TRBJ1-5 | TRBV18 | TRBD1 | CASSPGTGGSNQPQHF | TGTGCCAGCTCACCGGGGACAGGGGGTAGCAATCAGCCCCAGCATTTT
. | TRBJ2-1 | TRBV7-3 | TRBD2 | CASSSTSGSFNEQFF | TGTGCCAGCAGCTCCACTAGCGGGAGTTTCAATGAGCAGTTCTTC
. | TRBJ2-7 | TRBV6-1 | . | CASSEARGPRYEQYF | TGTGCCAGCAGTGAAGCTAGGGGACCCCGCTACGAGCAGTACTTC
. | TRBJ1-1 | TRBV27 | . | CASLPAGVQRMNTEAFF | TGTGCCAGCCTACCTGCTGGTGTCCAGAGAATGAACACTGAAGCTTTCTTT
. | TRBJ2-7 | TRBV7-2 | TRBD2 | CASSFLAGSSYEQYF | TGTGCCAGCAGCTTTTTAGCGGGAAGCTCCTACGAGCAGTACTTC
. | TRBJ2-1 | TRBV15 | TRBD1 | CATSGDRGFQFF | TGTGCCACCAGCGGCGACAGGGGGTTCCAGTTCTTC
. | TRBJ2-7 | TRBV6-6 | . | CASSGIYEQYF | TGTGCCAGCAGTGGGATCTACGAGCAGTACTTC
. | TRBJ2-2 | TRBV28 | TRBD1 | CAAARAGGKGELFF | TGTGCCGCGGCCCGGGCAGGGGGAAAAGGGGAGCTGTTTTTT
. | TRBJ2-7 | TRBV9 | TRBD2 | CASSPGGLARTYEQYF | TGTGCCAGCAGCCCCGGGGGACTAGCGAGAACCTACGAGCAGTACTTC
. | TRBJ2-1 | TRBV2 | TRBD2 | CASVYSGGEQFF | TGTGCCAGCGTCTATAGCGGGGGAGAGCAGTTCTTC
. | TRBJ2-3 | TRBV5-4 | TRBD1 | CASRSRTGFSDTQYF | TGTGCCAGCAGGTCCCGGACAGGTTTCTCAGATACGCAGTATTTT